This T cell receptor beta chain was sequenced during a study of cytomegalovirus exposure and HLA in healthy donors. It was with 60 Vbeta and 13 Jbeta primers that the PCR ran. Sequencing used immunoSEQ multiplex PCR; TCRdb keeps in-frame clones, though not all of them. The data contain more than 130,000 clones, roughly four fifths of them singletons. Between the trimmed V and J ends, which lost 6 bases and 1 base, there was a span of 12 bases. The CDR3 runs to 14 residues. Germline loops: CDR1 MNHNS, CDR2 SASEGT. This sequence originates from a human donor in good health. The chain uses TRBV6-1 and TRBJ1-1; the D is unclear. The specimen sequenced was PBMCs. CDR3 bases: TGTGCCAGCAGCCCAAAAGGAGGGAACACTGAAGCTTTCTTT. Amino acids: CASSPKGGNTEAFF.